This TCR beta chain was profiled in a study of cytomegalovirus exposure and HLA in healthy donors. Study details: Unique TCRs from HLA-typed donors, around 93 million of them, were held in an early data release.

Study observations and caveats: Cytomegalovirus status, reportedly, was diagnosed with high specificity and sensitivity by the classifier. Judged likely to be a sequencing artifact was a cluster of highly shared sequence variants. The study labeled more than 150 TCR beta chains cytomegalovirus-associated.

A multiplex PCR was run with 60 Vbeta primers and 13 Jbeta primers. Some clones are missing from TCRdb's copy, which holds only in-frame ones; the method was immunoSEQ multiplex PCR. The repertoire holds some 210,000 clones, with roughly 80% as singletons. The CDR3 spans 14 residues. V was cut by 0 bases and J by 4 bases, with 8 bases left in between. Per germline, CDR1 SGHRS and CDR2 YFSETQ. About this clone: Its antigen is not identified.

The rearrangement links TRBV5-1 to TRBJ1-3; TRBD1 is a possible D gene (5 bases). The receptor was isolated from a woman between 25 and 40 years old in good health and CMV-seropositive. Sequencing input: PBMCs. DNA of the CDR3: TGCGCCAGCAGCTTGGACAACAGGGGAAACACCATATATTTT. It encodes CASSLDNRGNTIYF.